This TCR beta chain was recorded in a study of shared clonotypes between healthy human individuals. Looking at the study overall: Per donor, three plates held CD4 naive cells, three held CD4 memory, two held CD8 naive and one held CD8 memory. Broader study findings: Sharing across four donors was highest in naive CD4 (roughly 5%) and lowest in memory CD8 (0.4%).

Worth noting for this clone: Its antigen is not known.

Once extracted for a subset, genomic DNA was divided evenly among several immunoSEQ plates. Libraries were prepared by immunoSEQ multiplex PCR; TCRdb keeps only in-frame clonotypes and omits some of them. The sample carries about 2.4 million clones, approximately 94% recorded once. A split of CD4+ cells into CD45RA+ naive and CD45RA-negative memory subsets was performed. Material: naive CD4+ T cells sorted from blood. The subset here: CD45RA+ positively selected. The origin of this receptor is a man aged 18 to 30 in good health.

The CDR3: CASSLEWRESGLETQYF. The DNA for the CDR3 is TGTGCCAGCAGCTTAGAATGGCGGGAGAGTGGGCTGGAGACCCAGTACTTC. The chain joins TRBV7-8 to TRBJ2-5; 7 bases align to TRBD2. Trimming at V came to 1 base and at J to 5 bases, leaving 13 bases not matched to a gene. The germline V gene has CDR1 SGHVS and CDR2 FQNEAQ. The CDR3 is 17 amino acids.